This TCR beta chain was sequenced in a study of tumor and adjacent non-tumor tissue in lung cancer. About the research overall: The cohort had 12 to 13 adenocarcinoma, 2 squamous cell and 1 small cell patients. Each sample yielded a few million productive TCRbeta reads on average. General study findings and limits: In normal lung, the top 100 clones were significantly more dominant than in tumor.

A modified ARM-PCR protocol with three rounds of nested PCR amplified TCRbeta. TCRdb re-analysed the multiplex PCR reads in MiXCR, keeping a single row per CDR3 protein. The sample shows 100,000 to 120,000 distinct CDR3 sequences, 75% to 90% of them seen only once. No cell sorting was done before RNA was extracted from the tissue. Of note for this clonotype: The antigen is unknown.

The sequence came from a man in his 70s with non-small cell lung cancer. The sample comprised lung tumor tissue.

CDR3 sequence (DNA): TGCAGCGTCGTGGCGGGGGCTGGGGCCAACGTCCTGACTTTC. Amino acids: CSVVAGAGANVLTF. The gene calls are TRBV29-1 and TRBJ2-6, with 7 bases aligning to TRBD2. The V gene's germline CDR1 is SQVTM and CDR2 ANQGSEA. V shed 6 bases, J shed 2 bases, and the junction held 4 bases outside the gene matches. CDR3 length: 14 residues.